This T cell receptor (beta chain) was identified in a study of T cells after yellow fever vaccination. Overall study context: Researchers used SMART-Seq v4 Ultra Low Input to prepare fractions that had low cell numbers. Study results and limitations: Clonotypes found in both CD4 and CD8 compartments made up a small share. Among primary-vaccination clones, most reappeared after the booster, at around 97% for CD4 and 85% to 90% for CD8.

They built TCR cDNA with 5'RACE template switching, a step that put in a universal primer site and UMIs. TCRdb recomputed calls from the 5' RACE reads with MiXCR, one row per CDR3 protein. Of around 600,000 distinct CDR3 sequences in the sample, around 12% are singletons; the top ten hold approximately 15%. This clonotype showed up just a few times. Its antigen is not identified. The source is a man aged 25 to 40 who received the YFV17D yellow fever vaccine. Specimen: PBMCs, collected on the day of the yellow fever booster vaccination.

CDR3 loop: CASSPFLLYNEQFF. CDR3 nucleotides: TGTGCCAGCAGCCCTTTCCTTCTCTACAATGAGCAGTTCTTC. The chain uses TRBV7-3 and TRBJ2-1; D is uncertain. Germline V CDR1 and CDR2: SGHTA, FQGTGA. The V gene lost 5 bases and the J gene lost 3 bases, with 11 bases spanning the gap. This CDR3 is 14 amino acids long.